The 14 T cell receptor beta chains below come from one sample, sequenced in a study of shared clonotypes between healthy human individuals. Terminally differentiated effector memory CD45RA+ cells were excluded from the naive CD8 cells, which were CD45RO-negative and positively selected for CCR7. Data came from immunoSEQ multiplex PCR; TCRdb stores just in-frame clones and leaves some out. Of millions of clones detected, about 95% appear once; the ten largest clones hold 0.9% to 1.4%. Sequenced material: naive CD8+ T cells sorted from blood. These receptor sequences come from a man between 18 and 29 years old in good health.

The chain carries TRBV21-1 and TRBJ2-5; TRBD1, as called in the table, went unchecked against the DNA. TRBV21-1 is assigned pseudogene status. This CDR3 region has 14 residues. The CDR3 nucleotides are TGTGCCAGCAGCCCAGACAGGGTAAGGGAGACCCAGTACTTC. This gives the protein CASSPDRVRETQYF.

V and J are TRBV15 and TRBJ2-1; 11 bases match TRBD2. This CDR3 spans 15 amino acids. Per germline, CDR1 LNHNV and CDR2 YYDKDF (reference sequence). V lost 3 bases, J lost 6 bases, and 4 bases stayed unmatched. CDR3 region: CATSRVSGGANEQFF. CDR3 in DNA: TGTGCCACCAGCAGGGTTAGCGGGGGGGCCAATGAGCAGTTCTTC. The full variable domain, its missing parts supplied by reference TRBV15 and TRBJ2-1, is DAMVIQNPRYQVTQFGKPVTLSCSQTLNHNVMYWYQQKSSQAPKLLFHYYDKDFNNEADTPDNFQSRRPNTSFCFLDIRSPGLGDTAMYLCATSRVSGGANEQFFGPGTRLTVL.

CDR3: CASSASRDRLRQETQYF. CDR3 coding DNA: TGTGCCAGCAGCGCGAGCCGGGACAGGTTACGACAAGAGACCCAGTACTTC. The genes are TRBV7-2 and TRBJ2-5; 8 bases fit TRBD1. CDR1 and CDR2 (germline): SGHTA, FQGNSA. V shed 5 bases and J 2 bases; nucleotides not matched to a gene: 13. The CDR3 is 17 residues long.

V is TRBV6-1 and J is TRBJ1-2, with 8 bases fitting TRBD1. J lost 6 bases, V lost 4 bases, and 7 bases had no gene match. The CDR3 length is 14 residues. Germline V lookup: CDR1 MNHNS, CDR2 SASEGT. The CDR3 sequence: CASSGWGQANGYTF. CDR3 coding DNA: TGTGCCAGCAGTGGTTGGGGACAGGCCAATGGCTACACCTTC.

The chain joins TRBV25-1 to TRBJ2-6; no firm D call. In germline, CDR1 is MGHDK, CDR2 SYGVNS. The CDR3 extends over 15 amino acids. Trimming stripped 6 bases from V and 1 base from J, with 10 bases between. The CDR3 bases are TGTGCCAGCAGCCCTAGAGCTTCTGGGGCCAACGTCCTGACTTTC. It specifies CASSPRASGANVLTF.

The chain carries TRBV28 and TRBJ2-7, with D hard to call. The CDR3 runs to 14 residues. V gave up 3 bases and J gave up 3 bases, with 12 bases separating them. Germline V gene data show CDR1 as MDHEN and CDR2 as SYDVKM. The CDR3 DNA reads as TGTGCCAGCAGTTTTGCCGGTCTGATCTACGAGCAGTACTTC. Its protein product is CASSFAGLIYEQYF. Based on the CDR3 plus reference TRBV28 and TRBJ2-7, the full variable domain is DVKVTQSSRYLVKRTGEKVFLECVQDMDHENMFWYRQDPGLGLRLIYFSYDVKMKEKGDIPEGYSVSREKKERFSLILESASTNQTSMYLCASSFAGLIYEQYFGPGTRLTVT.

The chain uses TRBV2 and TRBJ2-7, with 12 bases identical to TRBD2. Germline trimming cut 3 bases from V and 3 bases from J; bases unmatched to any gene: 6. The CDR3 has 16 residues. Germline CDR1 reads SNHLY; CDR2 reads FYNNEI. DNA for the CDR3: TGTGCCAGCAGTGAGAGACTAGCGGGAGTGTTCTACGAGCAGTACTTC. Amino acids: CASSERLAGVFYEQYF.

This chain joins TRBV19 and TRBJ1-2, with 7 bases matching TRBD1. Germline CDR1 is LNHDA and CDR2 is SQIVND (reference sequence). The J segment lost 3 bases and the V segment lost 5 bases, leaving 6 bases of the junction unmatched. CDR3 length equals 14 residues. The CDR3 protein is CASSVDRNYYGYTF. The DNA for the CDR3 is TGTGCCAGTAGTGTGGACAGGAATTACTATGGCTACACCTTC.

The chain carries TRBV5-1 and TRBJ1-3; weak D call: TRBD1 (5 bases). The CDR3 extends over 14 amino acids. Trimming left V 6 bases short and J 2 bases short, with 12 bases between. In germline, CDR1 is SGHRS, CDR2 YFSETQ. CDR3 amino acids: CASTADRTGNTIYF. The CDR3, as DNA: TGCGCCAGCACCGCAGACAGAACTGGAAACACCATATATTTT.

The chain carries TRBV5-5 and TRBJ2-7, with D maybe TRBD2 (5 bases). From germline, CDR1 is SGHKS and CDR2 YYEKEE (reference sequence). This CDR3 has 13 amino acids. Trimming left V 4 bases short and J 3 bases short, with 11 bases between. CDR3 in DNA: TGTGCCAGCAGCACGGACTTGCTCTACGAGCAGTACTTC. It translates to CASSTDLLYEQYF. The full variable domain, completed using reference TRBV5-5 and TRBJ2-7, is DAGVTQSPTHLIKTRGQQVTLRCSPISGHKSVSWYQQVLGQGPQFIFQYYEKEERGRGNFPDRFSARQFPNYSSELNVNALLLGDSALYLCASSTDLLYEQYFGPGTRLTVT.

A remark on this clone: In the same sample, other DNA sequences code for this CDR3. CDR3: CASSQGQGSVEQYF. The CDR3 DNA is TGCGCCAGCAGCCAAGGACAAGGTAGCGTCGAGCAGTACTTC. The chain carries TRBV4-1 and TRBJ2-7; possibly TRBD2 for D (5 bases). V lost 1 base and J lost 6, with 13 bases in between. The CDR3 runs 14 residues. Germline V gene data show CDR1 as MGHRA and CDR2 as YSYEKL.

CDR3 residues: CASALGGGETQYF. The CDR3 DNA reads TGTGCCAGCGCTCTCGGGGGTGGAGAGACCCAGTACTTC. This chain joins TRBV27 and TRBJ2-5; D is perhaps TRBD2 (6 bases). Germline V gene lookup returns CDR1 MNHEY and CDR2 SMNVEV (reference sequence). This CDR3 contains 13 residues. V shed 8 bases and J shed 4 bases, with 14 bases lying between them.

The table lists this clone with a count of one. The genes are TRBV14 and TRBJ2-7, with D tentatively TRBD2 (5 bases). The CDR3 runs 13 residues. Germline V CDR1 and CDR2: SGHDN, FVKESK. V gave up 1 base and J gave up 6 bases, with 10 bases separating them. CDR3 nucleotide sequence: TGTGCCAGCAGCCAAGGGCGACTAACCGAGCAGTACTTC. This encodes CASSQGRLTEQYF.

The rearrangement joins TRBV5-4 to TRBJ2-7; 8 bases fit TRBD2. CDR1 and CDR2 (germline): SGHNT, YYREEE (reference sequence). The CDR3 runs 17 residues. The junction had 12 bases not matched to a gene; V was cut back by 4 bases and J by 0 bases. CDR3 region: CASSRPGGAENSYEQYF. Here the CDR3 DNA reads TGTGCCAGCAGCCGACCGGGGGGGGCAGAGAACTCCTACGAGCAGTACTTC.